The entry that follows covers one T cell receptor (beta chain) sequence. Treatment here: 19 received Ad26.COV2.S at low or high dose, single or two shots; several received placebo; per-sample allocation not given. Sampling occurred on day 63 after the first vaccine or placebo injection. The repertoire was sequenced with immunoSEQ multiplex PCR; TCRdb's copy has only in-frame clones and lacks some. The data contain about 350,000 clones, approximately 90% of them singletons. These data belong to a study of Ad26.COV2.S vaccination and SARS-CoV-2 variants. V lost 1 base and J lost 4, with 7 bases in between. The CDR3 length is 12 residues. In germline, CDR1 is GTSNPN, CDR2 SVGIG (reference sequence).

The chain links TRBV30 to TRBJ1-1; D gene ambiguous. This clonotype originated in a person between 18 and 59 years old who received the Ad26.COV2.S COVID-19 vaccine or a placebo. Specimen: peripheral blood, collected in a trial of Ad26.COV2.S vaccine versus placebo. CDR3 DNA sequence: TGTGCCTGGAGTGCGTGGGGCACTGAAGCTTTCTTT. This translates into CAWSAWGTEAFF.